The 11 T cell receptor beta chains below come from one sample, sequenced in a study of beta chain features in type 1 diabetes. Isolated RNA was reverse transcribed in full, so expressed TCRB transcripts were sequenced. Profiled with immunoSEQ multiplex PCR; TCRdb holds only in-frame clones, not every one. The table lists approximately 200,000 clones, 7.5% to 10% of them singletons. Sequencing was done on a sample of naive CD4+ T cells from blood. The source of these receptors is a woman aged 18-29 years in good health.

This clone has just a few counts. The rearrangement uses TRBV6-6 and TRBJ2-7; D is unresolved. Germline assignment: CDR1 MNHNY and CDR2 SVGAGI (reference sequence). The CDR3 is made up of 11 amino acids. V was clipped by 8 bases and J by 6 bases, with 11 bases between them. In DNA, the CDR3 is TGTGCCAGCGGAAACCGAGGCGAGCAGTACTTC. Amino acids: CASGNRGEQYF.

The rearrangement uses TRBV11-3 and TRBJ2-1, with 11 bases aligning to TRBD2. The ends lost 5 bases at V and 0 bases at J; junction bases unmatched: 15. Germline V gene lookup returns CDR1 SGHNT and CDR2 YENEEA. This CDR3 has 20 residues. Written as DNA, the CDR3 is TGTGCCAGCAGCCCCAGCCCTCGGACTAGCGGGTGGGGCTCCTACAATGAGCAGTTCTTC. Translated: CASSPSPRTSGWGSYNEQFF.

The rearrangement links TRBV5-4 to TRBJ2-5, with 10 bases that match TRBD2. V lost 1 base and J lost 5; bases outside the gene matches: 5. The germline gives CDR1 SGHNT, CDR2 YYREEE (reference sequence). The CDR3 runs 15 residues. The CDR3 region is CASSLSSGSFETQYF. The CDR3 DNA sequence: TGTGCCAGCAGCTTGTCTAGCGGGAGTTTCGAGACCCAGTACTTC.

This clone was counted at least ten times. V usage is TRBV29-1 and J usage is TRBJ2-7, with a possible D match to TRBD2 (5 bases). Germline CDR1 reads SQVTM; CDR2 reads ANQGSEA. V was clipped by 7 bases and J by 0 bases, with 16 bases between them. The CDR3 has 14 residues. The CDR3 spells CSGASTGSSYEQYF. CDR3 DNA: TGCAGCGGAGCCTCGACGGGAAGCTCCTACGAGCAGTACTTC.

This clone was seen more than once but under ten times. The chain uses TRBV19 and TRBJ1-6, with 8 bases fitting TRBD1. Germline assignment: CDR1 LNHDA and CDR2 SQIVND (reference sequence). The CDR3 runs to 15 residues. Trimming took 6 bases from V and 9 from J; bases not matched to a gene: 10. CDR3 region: CASRPNAGGGSPLHF. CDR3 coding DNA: TGTGCCAGTAGACCCAACGCAGGGGGCGGTTCACCCCTCCACTTT.

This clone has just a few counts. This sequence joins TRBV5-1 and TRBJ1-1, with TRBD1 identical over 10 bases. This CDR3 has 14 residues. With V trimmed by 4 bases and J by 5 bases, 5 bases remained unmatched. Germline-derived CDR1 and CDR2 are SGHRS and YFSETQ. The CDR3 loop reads CASSPGQGLTEAFF. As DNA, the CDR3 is TGCGCCAGCAGCCCGGGACAGGGGTTAACTGAAGCTTTCTTT.

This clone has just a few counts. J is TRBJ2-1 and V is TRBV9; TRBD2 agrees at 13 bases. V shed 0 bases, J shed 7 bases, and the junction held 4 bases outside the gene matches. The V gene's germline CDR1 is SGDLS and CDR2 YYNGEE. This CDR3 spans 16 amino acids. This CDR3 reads CASSVEPGLAGNEQFF. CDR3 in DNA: TGTGCCAGCAGCGTAGAGCCGGGACTAGCGGGGAATGAGCAGTTCTTC.

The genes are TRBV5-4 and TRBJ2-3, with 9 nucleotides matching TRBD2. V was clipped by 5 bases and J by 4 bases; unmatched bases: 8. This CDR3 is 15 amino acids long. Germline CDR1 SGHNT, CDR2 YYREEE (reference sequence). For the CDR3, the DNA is TGTGCCAGCAGGCCAGGCGGGGGGGTGTCAGATACGCAGTATTTT. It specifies CASRPGGGVSDTQYF.

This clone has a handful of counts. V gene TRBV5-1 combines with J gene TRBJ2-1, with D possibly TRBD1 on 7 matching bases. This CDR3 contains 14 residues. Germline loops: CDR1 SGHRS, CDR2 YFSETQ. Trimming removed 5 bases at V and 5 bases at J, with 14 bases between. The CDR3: CASRRDSYNNEQFF. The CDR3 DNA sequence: TGCGCCAGCAGGCGGGACAGCTATAACAATGAGCAGTTCTTC.

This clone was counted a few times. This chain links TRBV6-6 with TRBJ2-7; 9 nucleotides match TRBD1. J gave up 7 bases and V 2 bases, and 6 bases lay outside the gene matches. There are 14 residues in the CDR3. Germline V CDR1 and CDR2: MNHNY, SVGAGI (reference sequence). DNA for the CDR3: TGTGCCAGCAGTTACGGGACAGGGTCGAATGAGCAGTACTTC. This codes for CASSYGTGSNEQYF.

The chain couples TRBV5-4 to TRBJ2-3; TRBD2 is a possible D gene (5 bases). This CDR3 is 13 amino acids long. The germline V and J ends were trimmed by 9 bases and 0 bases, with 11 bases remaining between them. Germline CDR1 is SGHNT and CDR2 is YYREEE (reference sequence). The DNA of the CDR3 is TGTGCCATTGGAGGAACTAGCACAGATACGCAGTATTTT. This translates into CAIGGTSTDTQYF.